Below are 8 T cell receptor beta chains sequenced from a single sample in a study of CD8 T cells in ankylosing spondylitis. Using its own MiXCR run on the 5' RACE reads, TCRdb lists one record per CDR3 protein. The table includes 200,000 to 250,000 distinct CDR3 sequences, over 9.5% detected once. Sequencing was done on a sample of blood, either unsorted or a sorted T cell fraction (not recorded which). The receptors stem from a male donor with ankylosing spondylitis or in good health (not recorded which).

This clonotype was seen repeatedly, ten times or more. This rearrangement joins TRBV12-3 or TRBV12-4 to TRBJ1-2; D unresolved. CDR3 size: 18 residues. Trimming removed 4 bases at V and 3 bases at J, with 24 bases between. CDR3 residues: CASSSSVARTPLDYGYTF. The DNA of the CDR3 is TGTGCCAGCAGTTCAAGCGTAGCTAGGACCCCCCTAGACTATGGCTACACCTTC.

There are many counts of this clonotype. V and J are TRBV5-1 and TRBJ2-1, with 7 positions matching TRBD2. The CDR3 sequence is 15 residues long. Trimming at V came to 1 base and at J to 1 base, leaving 2 bases not matched to a gene. Germline V gene data show CDR1 as SGHRS and CDR2 as YFSETQ. In DNA form, the CDR3 reads TGCGCCAGCAGCTTGCGGGGGGATTCCTACAATGAGCAGTTCTTC. It is translated as CASSLRGDSYNEQFF.

The CDR3 is CASRSEPNTEAFF. CDR3 coding DNA: TGTGCCAGCAGGTCAGAGCCGAACACTGAAGCTTTCTTT. This sequence joins TRBV6-1 and TRBJ1-1; D not certain. Germline V gene data show CDR1 as MNHNS and CDR2 as SASEGT. The V and J ends lost 6 bases and 1 base respectively, with 9 bases between them. There are 13 residues in the CDR3.

This clonotype was counted many times. The rearrangement uses TRBV5-1 and TRBJ1-1, with TRBD1 identical over 7 bases. Trimming removed 0 bases from V and 0 bases from J; junction bases left unmatched: 2. This CDR3 is built from 15 residues. The germline V gene encodes CDR1 SGHRS and CDR2 YFSETQ. The CDR3 bases are TGCGCCAGCAGCTTGGCGGGACAGATGAACACTGAAGCTTTCTTT. Amino acids: CASSLAGQMNTEAFF. Complete variable domain (other parts from reference TRBV5-1 and TRBJ1-1): KAGVTQTPRYLIKTRGQQVTLSCSPISGHRSVSWYQQTPGQGLQFLFEYFSETQRNKGNFPGRFSGRQFSNSRSEMNVSTLELGDSALYLCASSLAGQMNTEAFFGQGTRLTVV.

This clonotype was detected many times. This chain uses TRBV11-1 with TRBJ2-7; 7 positions agree with TRBD1. The CDR3 is 18 amino acids. Germline V gene data show CDR1 as SGHAT and CDR2 as FQDESV (reference sequence). V shed 5 bases, J shed 0 bases, and the junction held 16 bases outside the gene matches. The CDR3 protein is CASSRSRGQKLDSYEQYF. Written as DNA, the CDR3 is TGTGCCAGCAGCCGATCAAGGGGACAGAAGCTAGACTCCTACGAGCAGTACTTC.

This clonotype was recorded a few times. The CDR3 region has the DNA TGTGCCAGCAGCTTACAATTCGGGCTTGGGGCCAACGTCCTGACTTTC. Translated, it gives CASSLQFGLGANVLTF. The chain combines TRBV7-2 with TRBJ2-6, with D unclear. V was cut by 2 bases and J by 3 bases, with 11 bases left in between. CDR3 length: 16 amino acids. Germline CDR1 SGHTA, CDR2 FQGNSA.

Of note for this clonotype: One end of the junction fails to match germline, which may point to a read error. The V call is TRBV28, the J call TRBJ2-7, with a possible D match to TRBD2 (6 bases). Looked up from germline, CDR1 is MDHEN and CDR2 is SYDVKM. This CDR3 contains 11 residues. The CDR3 sequence: CGSESGSEQYF. The CDR3 region has the DNA TGTGGCAGCGAAAGCGGGTCCGAGCAGTACTTC.

In its sample, this clonotype was seen many times. This chain links TRBV2 with TRBJ1-5; D gene uncertain. V dropped 6 bases and J dropped 4 bases, with 13 bases sitting between them. CDR3 length: 14 amino acids. Germline V CDR1 and CDR2: SNHLY, FYNNEI. CDR3 sequence: CASRENIRNQPQHF. As DNA, the CDR3 is TGTGCCAGCAGAGAAAACATCAGGAATCAGCCCCAGCATTTT.